Listed here is a single T cell receptor beta chain. Its antigen is unidentified. The CDR3 length is 14 residues. The germline CDR1 and CDR2 sequences are SNHLY and FYNNEI. V was clipped by 5 bases and J by 7 bases; unmatched bases: 7. This entry comes from a study of T cell responses to AZD1222 COVID-19 vaccine. About the research overall: Pooled together were second doses at about 4 or about 12 weeks. Study-wide findings and caveats: Vaccine-related CD4 TCRs covered spike, predominating at 160-218 and 743-854. Unmutated variant regions are reportedly the target of nearly half of TCRs that are spike-specific.

Libraries were prepared by immunoSEQ multiplex PCR; TCRdb keeps only in-frame clonotypes and omits some of them. The repertoire holds about 130,000 clones, roughly nine tenths seen once, with about 3.8% in the top ten. The receptor's source is an adult in good health. The chain employs TRBV2 and TRBJ1-2, with 10 nucleotides matching TRBD1. Specimen: peripheral blood, collected on day 0 of AZD1222 vaccination. CDR3 region: CASSPKGQGSGYTF. The CDR3 DNA sequence: TGTGCCAGCAGTCCCAAGGGACAGGGGTCTGGCTACACCTTC.